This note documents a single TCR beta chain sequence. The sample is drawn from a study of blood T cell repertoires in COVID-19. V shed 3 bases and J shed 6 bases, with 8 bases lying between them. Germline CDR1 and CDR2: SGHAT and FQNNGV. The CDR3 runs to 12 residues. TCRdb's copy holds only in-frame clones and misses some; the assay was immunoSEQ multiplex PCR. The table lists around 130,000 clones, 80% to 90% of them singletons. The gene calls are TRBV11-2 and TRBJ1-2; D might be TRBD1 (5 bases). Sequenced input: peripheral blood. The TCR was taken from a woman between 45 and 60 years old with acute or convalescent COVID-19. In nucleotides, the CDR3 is TGTGCCAGCAGCTTTGCGGGACATGGCTACACCTTC. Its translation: CASSFAGHGYTF.